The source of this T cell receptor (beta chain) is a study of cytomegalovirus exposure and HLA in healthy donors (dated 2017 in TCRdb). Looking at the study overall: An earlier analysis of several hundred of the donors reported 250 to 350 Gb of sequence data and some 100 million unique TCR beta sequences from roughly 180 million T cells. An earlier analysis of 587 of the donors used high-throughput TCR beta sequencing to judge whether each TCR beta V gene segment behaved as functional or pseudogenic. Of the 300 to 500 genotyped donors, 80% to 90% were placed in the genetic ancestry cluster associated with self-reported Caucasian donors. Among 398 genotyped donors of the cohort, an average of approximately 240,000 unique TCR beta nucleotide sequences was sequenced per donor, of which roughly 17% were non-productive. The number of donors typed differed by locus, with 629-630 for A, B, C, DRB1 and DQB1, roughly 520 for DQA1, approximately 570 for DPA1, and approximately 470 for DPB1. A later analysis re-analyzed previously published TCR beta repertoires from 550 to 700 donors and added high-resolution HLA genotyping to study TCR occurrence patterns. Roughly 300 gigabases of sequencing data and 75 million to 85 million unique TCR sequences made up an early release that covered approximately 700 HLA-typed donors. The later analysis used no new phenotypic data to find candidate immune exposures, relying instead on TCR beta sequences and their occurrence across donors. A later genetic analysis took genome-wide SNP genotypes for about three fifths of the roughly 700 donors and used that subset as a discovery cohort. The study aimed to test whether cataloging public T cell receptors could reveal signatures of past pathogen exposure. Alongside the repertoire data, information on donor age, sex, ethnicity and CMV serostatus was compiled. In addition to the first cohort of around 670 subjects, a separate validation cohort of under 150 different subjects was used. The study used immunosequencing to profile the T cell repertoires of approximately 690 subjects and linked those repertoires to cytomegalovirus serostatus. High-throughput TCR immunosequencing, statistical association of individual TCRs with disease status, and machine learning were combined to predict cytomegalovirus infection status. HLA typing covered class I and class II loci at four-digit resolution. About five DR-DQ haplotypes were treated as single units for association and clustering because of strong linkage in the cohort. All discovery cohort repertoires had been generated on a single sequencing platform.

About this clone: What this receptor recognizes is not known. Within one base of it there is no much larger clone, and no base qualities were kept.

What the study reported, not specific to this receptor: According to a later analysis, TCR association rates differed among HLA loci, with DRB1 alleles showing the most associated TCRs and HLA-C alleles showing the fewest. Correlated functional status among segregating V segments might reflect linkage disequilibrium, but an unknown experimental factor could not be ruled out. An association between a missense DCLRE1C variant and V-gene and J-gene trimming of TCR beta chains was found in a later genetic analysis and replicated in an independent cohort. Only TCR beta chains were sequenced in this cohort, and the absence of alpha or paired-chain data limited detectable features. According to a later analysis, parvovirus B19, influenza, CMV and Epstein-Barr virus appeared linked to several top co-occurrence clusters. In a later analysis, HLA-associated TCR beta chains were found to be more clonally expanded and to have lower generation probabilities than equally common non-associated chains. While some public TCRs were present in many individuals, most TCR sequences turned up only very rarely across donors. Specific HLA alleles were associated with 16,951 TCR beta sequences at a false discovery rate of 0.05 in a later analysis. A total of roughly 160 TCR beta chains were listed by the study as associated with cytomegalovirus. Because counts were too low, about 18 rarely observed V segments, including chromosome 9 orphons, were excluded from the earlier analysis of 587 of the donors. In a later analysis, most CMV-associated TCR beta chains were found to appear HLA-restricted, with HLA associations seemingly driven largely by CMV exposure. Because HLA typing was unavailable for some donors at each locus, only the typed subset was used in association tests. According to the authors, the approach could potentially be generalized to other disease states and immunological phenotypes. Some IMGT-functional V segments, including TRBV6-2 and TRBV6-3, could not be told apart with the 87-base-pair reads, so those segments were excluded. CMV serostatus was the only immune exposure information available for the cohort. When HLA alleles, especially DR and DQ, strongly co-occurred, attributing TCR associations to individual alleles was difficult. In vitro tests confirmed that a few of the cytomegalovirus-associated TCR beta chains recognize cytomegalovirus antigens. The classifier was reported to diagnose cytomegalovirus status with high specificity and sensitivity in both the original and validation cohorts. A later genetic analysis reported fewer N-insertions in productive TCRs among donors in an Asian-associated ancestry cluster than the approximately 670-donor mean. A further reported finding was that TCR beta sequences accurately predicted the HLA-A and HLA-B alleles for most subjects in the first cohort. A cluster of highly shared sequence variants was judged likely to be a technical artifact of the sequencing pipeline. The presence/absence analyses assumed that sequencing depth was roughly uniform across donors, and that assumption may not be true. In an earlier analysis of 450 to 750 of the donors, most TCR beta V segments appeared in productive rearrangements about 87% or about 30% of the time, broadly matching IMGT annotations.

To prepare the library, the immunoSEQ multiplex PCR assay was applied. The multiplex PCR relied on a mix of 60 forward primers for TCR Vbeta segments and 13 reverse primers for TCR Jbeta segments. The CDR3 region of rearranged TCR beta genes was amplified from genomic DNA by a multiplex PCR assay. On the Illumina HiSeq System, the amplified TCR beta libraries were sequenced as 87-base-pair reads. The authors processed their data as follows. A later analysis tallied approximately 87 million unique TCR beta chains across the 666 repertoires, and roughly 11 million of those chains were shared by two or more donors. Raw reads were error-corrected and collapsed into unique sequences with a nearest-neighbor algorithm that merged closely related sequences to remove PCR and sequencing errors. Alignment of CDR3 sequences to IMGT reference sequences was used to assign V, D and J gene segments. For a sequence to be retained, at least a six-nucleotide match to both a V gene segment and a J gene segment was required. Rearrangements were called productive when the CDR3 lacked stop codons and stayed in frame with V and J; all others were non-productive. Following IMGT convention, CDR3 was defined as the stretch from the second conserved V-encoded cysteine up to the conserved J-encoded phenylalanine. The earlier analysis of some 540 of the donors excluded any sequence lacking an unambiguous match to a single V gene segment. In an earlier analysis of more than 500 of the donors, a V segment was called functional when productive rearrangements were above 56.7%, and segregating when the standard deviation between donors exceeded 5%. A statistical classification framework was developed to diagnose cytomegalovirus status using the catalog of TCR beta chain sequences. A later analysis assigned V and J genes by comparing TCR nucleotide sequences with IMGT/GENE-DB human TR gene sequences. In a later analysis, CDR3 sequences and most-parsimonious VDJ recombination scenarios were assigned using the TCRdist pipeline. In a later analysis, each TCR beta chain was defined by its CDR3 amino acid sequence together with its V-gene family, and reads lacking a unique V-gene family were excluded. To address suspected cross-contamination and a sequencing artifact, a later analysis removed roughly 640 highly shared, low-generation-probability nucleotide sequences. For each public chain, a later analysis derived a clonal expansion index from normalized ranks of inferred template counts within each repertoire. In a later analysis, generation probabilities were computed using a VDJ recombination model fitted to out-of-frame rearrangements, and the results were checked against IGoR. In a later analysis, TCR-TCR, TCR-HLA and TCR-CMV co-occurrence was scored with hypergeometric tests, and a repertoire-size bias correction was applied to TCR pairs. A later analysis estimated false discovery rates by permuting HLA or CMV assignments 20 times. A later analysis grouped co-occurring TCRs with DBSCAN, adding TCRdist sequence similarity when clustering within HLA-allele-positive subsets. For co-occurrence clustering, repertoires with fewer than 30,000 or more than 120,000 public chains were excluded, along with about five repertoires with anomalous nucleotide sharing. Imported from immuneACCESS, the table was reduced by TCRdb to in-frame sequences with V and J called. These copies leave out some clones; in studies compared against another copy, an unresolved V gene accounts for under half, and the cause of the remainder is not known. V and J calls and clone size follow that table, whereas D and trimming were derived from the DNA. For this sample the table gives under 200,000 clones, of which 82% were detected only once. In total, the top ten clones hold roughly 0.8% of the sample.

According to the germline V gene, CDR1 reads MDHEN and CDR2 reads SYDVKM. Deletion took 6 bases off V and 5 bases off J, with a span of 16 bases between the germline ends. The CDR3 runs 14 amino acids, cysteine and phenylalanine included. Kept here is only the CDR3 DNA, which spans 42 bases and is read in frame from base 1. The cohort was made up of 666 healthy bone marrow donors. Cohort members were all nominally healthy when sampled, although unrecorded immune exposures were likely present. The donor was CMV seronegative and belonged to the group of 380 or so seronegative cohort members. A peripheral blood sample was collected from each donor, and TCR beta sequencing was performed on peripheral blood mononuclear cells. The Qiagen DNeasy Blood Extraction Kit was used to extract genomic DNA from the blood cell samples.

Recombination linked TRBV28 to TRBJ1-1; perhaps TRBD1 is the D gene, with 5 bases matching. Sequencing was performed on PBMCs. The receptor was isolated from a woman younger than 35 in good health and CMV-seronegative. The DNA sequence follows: TGTGCCAGCAGAACCACAGGTATGGGGACTGAAGCTTTCTTT. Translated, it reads CASRTTGMGTEAFF.